Below, 3 T cell receptor beta chains from the same sample are listed, as sequenced in a study of identical twins. TCRdb independently ran MiXCR on the 5' RACE reads; one entry per CDR3 protein. The sample lists approximately 590,000 distinct CDR3 sequences, roughly 9.5% occurring once. The sample also formed part of further work on yellow fever vaccine responses in identical twins.

The sequenced sample consisted of PBMCs. The receptors derive from a woman younger than 30 in good health.

The chain recombines TRBV10-3 with TRBJ2-1; D is unresolved. Germline assignment: CDR1 ENHRY and CDR2 SYGVKD. This CDR3 spans 11 amino acids. V was clipped by 5 bases and J by 8 bases, with 7 bases between them. The DNA of the CDR3 is TGTGCCATCAGTAGTTTCGATGAGCAGTTCTTC. This encodes CAISSFDEQFF.

The rearrangement links TRBV12-3 or TRBV12-4 to TRBJ1-2, with D unresolved. Trimming cost V 6 bases and J 5 bases, with 13 bases left between them. The CDR3 is 13 amino acids. In DNA, the CDR3 is TGTGCCAGCAGCACGGACGGGATTTATGGCTACACCTTC. It yields the protein CASSTDGIYGYTF.

The rearrangement joins TRBV24-1 to TRBJ2-7; 7 bases agree with TRBD1. V lost 5 bases and J lost 2; bases outside the gene matches: 8. Germline V gives CDR1 KGHDR, CDR2 SFDVKD. This CDR3 contains 15 residues. The CDR3 coding sequence is TGTGCCACCAGTGCCTCCGACAGGGCCCCCTACGAGCAGTACTTC. Translating it yields CATSASDRAPYEQYF.